This T cell receptor (beta chain) was observed in a study of blood T cell repertoires in COVID-19. Study background: From the United States, Italy and Spain came samples of acute and convalescent COVID-19. The analysed material was cDNA or gDNA that came from T cells, B-cell-depleted T cells, or PBMCs.

Under the authors' procedure: The assay estimated nucleated cells by amplifying reference gene primers. Sequencing was performed with immunoSEQ multiplex PCR; in TCRdb, only in-frame clones are kept and a portion is missing. The V and J calls and clone size were taken over from that table, and D and trimming were inferred from the DNA. In the table there are about 670,000 clones, around 90% of which are singletons. V shed 9 bases and J shed 4 bases, with 8 bases lying between them. The CDR3 totals 11 residues. The germline gives CDR1 SNHLY, CDR2 FYNNEI. The source is a woman aged 18-30 years with acute or convalescent COVID-19. Material for sequencing was peripheral blood. The chain combines TRBV2 with TRBJ2-3; possibly TRBD2 for D (5 bases). CDR3 nucleotides: TGTGCCAGTAAGCGGTCAGATACGCAGTATTTT. It yields the protein CASKRSDTQYF.